One and the same sample provided the 8 T cell receptor beta chains below, sequenced in a study of CD8+ T cells in alopecia areata. After isolation, RNA underwent reverse transcription to generate cDNA as the sequencing template. Only in-frame clones appear in the TCRdb table, and some are missing; sequencing was by immunoSEQ multiplex PCR. The record shows some 6,000 clones for this sample, with no singletons present. Noted time point: mouse skin 6 weeks after grafting, around onset of hair loss. The starting material was skin, obtained at week 6. The receptors here all came from a C3H/HeJ mouse with alopecia areata. As its MHC haplotype, the strain has H2-k.

This clone was recorded a few times. Gene names refer to mouse genes. The read ends 4 residues early relative to the CDR3; the germline J gene fills the gap. This rearrangement joins TRBV13-1 to TRBJ2-3, with 8 bases aligning to TRBD2. The CDR3 has 14 residues. Germline CDR1 and CDR2: NSHNY and SYGAGN. J gave up 3 bases and V 2 bases, and 2 bases lay outside the gene matches. The DNA read from the CDR3 is TGTGCCAGCAGTGAATACTGGGGGGCAGAA. Amino acids: CASSEYWGAE. The entire CDR3 reads CASSEYWGAETLYF.

This clone has ten or more counts. Gene names are mouse gene names. The read falls 4 residues short of the CDR3 end, and the missing part is taken from the germline J gene. V and J are TRBV14 and TRBJ2-2; 12 bases match TRBD1. The germline V gene encodes CDR1 SGHDT and CDR2 FRDEAV. CDR3 length: 16 amino acids. The J segment lost 4 bases and the V segment lost 5 bases, leaving 6 bases of the junction unmatched. CDR3 bases read: TGTGCCAGCAGAGTCGGGGACAGGGGGCCCACCGGG. This gives the protein CASRVGDRGPTG. The CDR3 in full is CASRVGDRGPTGQLYF.

This clone was seen ten or more times. Gene names and germline match the mouse. The read terminates 4 residues ahead of where the CDR3 ends, so the germline J gene completes it. The chain links TRBV13-1 to TRBJ2-3, with 11 bases fitting TRBD2. CDR1 and CDR2 (germline): NSHNY, SYGAGN. J gave up 0 bases and V 4 bases, and 4 bases lay outside the gene matches. The CDR3 contains 16 residues. CDR3 bases read: TGTGCCAGCAGTTCACTGGGGGGGCCTAGTGCAGAA. Translation: CASSSLGGPSAE. The full CDR3 reads CASSSLGGPSAETLYF.

Comment on this clone: Gene and germline names: mouse. The CDR3 end is not reached by the read, which stops 4 residues before it; the germline J gene fills it in. The J gene is TRBJ2-5, the V gene TRBV13-2; the D gene is possibly TRBD1 (5 bases). Germline CDR1 reads NNHNN; CDR2 reads SYGAGS (reference sequence). The CDR3 has 13 residues. The CDR3 DNA, read in part, is TGTGCCAGCGGTGATCCAGGGAGAGAC. Its protein product is CASGDPGRD. Given in full, the CDR3 is CASGDPGRDTQYF.

As for this clone: Gene names and germline refer to mouse. The read ends 3 residues early relative to the CDR3; the germline J gene fills the gap. The chain couples TRBV4 to TRBJ1-6, with D tentatively TRBD1 (6 bases). TRBJ1-6 carries the ORF label, with uncertain function. V was trimmed by 10 bases and J by 0 bases, leaving 10 bases between them. This CDR3 spans 14 amino acids. Germline V gives CDR1 LGHDT, CDR2 YNNKQL (reference sequence). Here the CDR3 reads CATGGHSYNSPLYF. The DNA read from the CDR3 is TGTGCCACCGGGGGGCATTCCTATAATTCGCCC.

As regards this clone: Gene names and germline match the mouse. Read data end 4 residues before the CDR3 end; the end is taken from the germline J gene. The gene calls are TRBV29 and TRBJ2-5; TRBD2 matches 8 bases. Per the germline V gene, CDR1 is MSHET and CDR2 is SYDVDS. The CDR3 has 13 amino acids. The sequenced CDR3 bases are TGTGCTAGCAGTTTCTGGGGGGAAGAC. Translation: CASSFWGED. The complete CDR3 protein is CASSFWGEDTQYF.

This clone was found a few times. Gene labels here are mouse ones. Read coverage stops 4 residues before the CDR3 terminus; the germline J gene supplies the remainder. The rearrangement joins TRBV13-1 to TRBJ2-1, with TRBD1 matching 9 bases. The V gene's germline CDR1 is NSHNY and CDR2 SYGAGN. With 1 base clipped from V and 5 bases from J, the junction kept 7 bases outside the gene matches. This CDR3 has 16 residues. CDR3 DNA (partial): TGTGCCAGCAGTGATCCAACGGACAGGGGAGATGCT. Its translation is CASSDPTDRGDA. The entire CDR3 sequence reads CASSDPTDRGDAEQFF.

The sample holds a few counts of this clone. Gene names refer to mouse genes. The CDR3 is cut off 4 residues early in the read; its end comes from the germline J gene. The V call is TRBV3, the J call TRBJ2-3, with D possibly being TRBD1 (7 bases). The CDR3 is 13 amino acids. V lost 6 bases and J lost 3, with 10 bases in between. In germline, CDR1 is SNHLY, CDR2 FYNGKV (reference sequence). CDR3 in amino acids: CASRGGWAETLYF. CDR3 bases read: TGTGCCAGCAGAGGGGGCTGGGCAGAA.